This T cell receptor beta chain appears in the sequencing data of a study of OX40 agonist ivuxolimab in advanced cancers. Points from the study as a whole: Partly responding patients at 0.1-3.0 mg/kg showed some of the smallest clonal expansion. The antigens recognized by the expanded peripheral T cells, that is their antigen specificity, were not determined. Blood T cells, both CD4+ and CD8+, expanded clonally by week 6 at 0.1 to 3.0 mg/kg. Some nonresponders additionally presented with little normalized T-cell clonal expansion.

V lost 4 bases, J lost 5 bases, and 10 bases lay in between. The CDR3 spans 13 residues. The V gene's germline CDR1 is SGDLS and CDR2 YYNGEE. The repertoire was sequenced with immunoSEQ multiplex PCR; TCRdb's copy has only in-frame clones and lacks some. The repertoire holds about 54,000 clones, with more than 85% as singletons. A word on this clone: The antigen remains undetermined.

The material sequenced was CD4+ or CD8+ T cells sorted from blood, taken in a trial of the OX40 agonist ivuxolimab. The clonotype originates from an adult with an advanced solid tumor such as melanoma, head and neck, liver or kidney cancer. The chain carries TRBV9 and TRBJ2-4; tentatively, D is TRBD1 (5 bases). CDR3: CASSQGSENIQYF. The CDR3 DNA follows: TGTGCCAGCAGCCAGGGCAGCGAAAACATTCAGTACTTC.